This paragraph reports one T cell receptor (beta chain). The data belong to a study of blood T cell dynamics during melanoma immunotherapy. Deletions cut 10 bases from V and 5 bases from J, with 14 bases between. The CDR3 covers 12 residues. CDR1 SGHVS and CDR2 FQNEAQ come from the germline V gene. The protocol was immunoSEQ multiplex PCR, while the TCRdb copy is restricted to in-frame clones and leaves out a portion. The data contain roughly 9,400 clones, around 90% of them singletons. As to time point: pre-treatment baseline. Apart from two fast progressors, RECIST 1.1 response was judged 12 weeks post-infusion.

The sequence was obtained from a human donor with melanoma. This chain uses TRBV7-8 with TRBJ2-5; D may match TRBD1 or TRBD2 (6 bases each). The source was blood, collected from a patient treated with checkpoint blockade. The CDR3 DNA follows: TGTGCCACCTCGGGGGCGGGGGAGACCCAGTACTTC. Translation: CATSGAGETQYF.